This T cell receptor beta chain was found in a study of shared clonotypes between healthy human individuals. Whole-study results and caveats: The sampled material consisted only of blood, and tissue repertoires are likely to differ. Shared across a few donors were 4% to 5% of the naive CD4 clonotypes.

Here immunoSEQ multiplex PCR was the method, and the copy in TCRdb shows in-frame clones only, minus some. This table has about 1 million clones, about 75% appearing once. In the case of this clone: The antigen is not known.

With 1 base removed from V and 10 bases from J, the gap between germline ends came to 5 bases. This CDR3 comprises 11 residues. CDR1 and CDR2 from the germline V gene are SGHTA and FQGNSA. The origin of this receptor is a man younger than 30 in good health. The chain recombines TRBV7-2 with TRBJ2-1, with unresolved D. Sequencing was done on a sample of memory CD4+ T cells sorted from blood. This sample's subset: CD45RA-negative fraction. In DNA, the CDR3 is TGTGCCAGCAGCTTAGGCGCGGAGCAGTTCTTC. Residues: CASSLGAEQFF.